This TCR beta chain stems from a study of T-cell memory formation after mild COVID-19 (dated by TCRdb to about 2021). Some background on the complete study: TCR sequence clusters from the two donors were largely donor specific. In a couple of donors, T-cell clones that expanded and contracted after mild COVID-19 were tracked by sequencing TCRalpha and TCRbeta repertoires over time. The cohort comprised two young, previously healthy adult volunteers, one female and one male. Overall study outcomes, separate from this receptor: Some responding clones were detected in pre-infection memory, which suggested that pre-existing cross-reactive memory T cells had joined the SARS-CoV-2 response. From day 15 to 85, contracting clones showed balanced CD4/CD8 phenotypes, whereas a second wave of clones that expanded from day 15 to 37 leaned towards CD4+. The second-wave clones that peaked on day 37 were not confirmed to be SARS-CoV-2 specific. The study covered only a couple of mild cases, and larger cohorts including severe cases with pre-infection samples were considered necessary. Contracting CD4+ clones were found mainly in CM and EM memory subsets, while CD8+ clones were enriched in EMRA.

Sequencing relied on an Illumina NovaSeq 6000. TCRalpha and TCRbeta cDNA libraries were constructed by 5'RACE with constant-segment primers, with sample barcodes and unique molecular identifiers being introduced. RNA was extracted from every sample with Trizol reagent. The libraries were amplified in two PCR steps, and the second step added a second sample barcode and Illumina TruSeq adapters. Libraries were sequenced on an Illumina NovaSeq with 2 x 150 bp paired-end reads. The authors' analysis ran thus. Demultiplexing of reads and collapsing into UMI-guided consensus sequences were performed with migec v1.2.7. Using mixcr v2.1.11, the UMI consensuses were aligned to TRA and TRB V and J templates and assembled into clonotypes. Clonotypes were classified as expanded or contracted when called significant by both edgeR and NoisET, with noise models trained on biological replicates. For edgeR calls, a false discovery rate-adjusted p below 0.01 and a log2 fold-change threshold of 1 were applied. As an exploratory analysis of dynamics, max-normalized trajectories of the 1000 most abundant clonotypes were examined by PCA with hierarchical clustering. The CD4 or CD8 phenotype of responding clones was assigned using the separately sequenced CD4+ and CD8+ repertoires. TCRdb redid the processing of the public reads, applying fastp at Q25 and MiXCR, and retained in-frame beta chains. Rows are combined by CDR3 protein, so each entry shows the most common genes and DNA. V and J calls and clone size were set by TCRdb, not the authors. In this sample the table shows about 210,000 distinct CDR3 sequences, 10% to 13% of which occur a single time. 3% to 3.5% of the sample is in the top ten clones.

Ficoll-Paque density gradient centrifugation was used to isolate PBMCs. With respect to this clonotype: The target of this receptor is not known. The input lacks base qualities; no much larger clone sits a single base away.

Looking up the germline V gene (reference sequence) yields CDR1 SGHNT and CDR2 YYREEE. Trimming takes 2 bases off V and 0 bases off J; junction bases not matched to a gene: 4. Taken from cysteine to phenylalanine, the CDR3 has 15 residues. Of the read, only the CDR3 DNA is kept; its 45 bases are in frame from base 1. The sequencing sample was made of PBMCs or a T cell subset sorted from them (not recorded which). The sequence is built from TRBV5-4 and TRBJ1-1; the central 7 bases match TRBD1. This clonotype was obtained from a man between 18 and 29 years old who had mild COVID-19 (a few samples of this study predate the infection). The sample titles of this study are shuffled in the database, so cell type and time point are left out; the donor was told from shared clones. The CDR3 reads CASSLDREMNTEAFF. In nucleotide form, the sequence is TGTGCCAGCAGCTTAGACAGGGAGATGAACACTGAAGCTTTCTTT.